This record concerns one TCR beta chain sequence. What it recognizes is unknown. The data were produced by immunoSEQ multiplex PCR, yet TCRdb's version contains in-frame clones alone and is incomplete. The repertoire consists of about 350,000 clones, with 80% to 90% occurring once and the leading ten covering over 8.5%. This specimen belongs to a study of Ad26.COV2.S vaccination and SARS-CoV-2 variants. Looking at the study overall: The trial was COV1001 and the donor's arm was Ad26.COV2.S.

The CDR3 contains 15 residues. Germline-derived CDR1 and CDR2 are SNHLY and FYNNEI. Trimming took 6 bases from V and 0 from J, leaving 9 bases between them. Noted treatment: 15 to 20 received Ad26.COV2.S at low or high dose, single or two shots; several received placebo; per-sample allocation not given. Day 63 after the first injection of vaccine or placebo was the sampling time. As its vector, the vaccine had Ad26, which expressed Wuhan-strain SARS-CoV-2 spike. Study-level results: Analyses that measured TCR breadth and depth may have underestimated total T cell responses.

The receptor was isolated from a person aged 18-60 years who received the Ad26.COV2.S COVID-19 vaccine or a placebo. The rearrangement uses TRBV2 and TRBJ2-6; possible D gene TRBD1, 5 bases. The sample here was peripheral blood, taken in a trial of Ad26.COV2.S vaccine versus placebo. For the CDR3, the DNA is TGTGCCAGCAGGGATACAGGCTCTGGGGCCAACGTCCTGACTTTC. Translated: CASRDTGSGANVLTF.